This T cell receptor beta chain was recorded in a study of technical replicates of blood from several donors. Repertoires were generated with immunoSEQ multiplex PCR, while TCRdb's copy carries only in-frame clones and drops some. The table includes about 61,000 clones, approximately 97% detected once. This clone occurred once. The CDR3 loop spans 17 amino acids. With 2 bases clipped from V and 7 bases from J, the junction kept 12 bases outside the gene matches. CDR1 SGHNT and CDR2 YENEEA come from the germline V gene. The receptor's source is a human donor in good health. The V gene is TRBV11-3, the J gene TRBJ2-1; the match to TRBD2 covers 9 bases. Material for sequencing was T cells isolated from PBMCs. The CDR3 region has the DNA TGTGCCAGCAGCTTAAGCAGAGGGCGGGGGGGCCTGAATGAGCAGTTCTTC. Protein product: CASSLSRGRGGLNEQFF.